This TCR beta chain was retrieved from a study of T cell responses to AZD1222 COVID-19 vaccine. J lost 4 bases, V lost 3 bases, and 4 bases had no gene match. The CDR3 sequence is 17 residues long. CDR1 MNHEY and CDR2 SMNVEV come from the germline V gene (reference sequence). Data came from immunoSEQ multiplex PCR; TCRdb stores just in-frame clones and leaves some out. The profile shows 170,000 or so clones, 90% of them singletons. In this sample, this clone turned up a few times. The sample consisted of peripheral blood, taken on day 0 of AZD1222 vaccination. This sequence originates from an adult in good health. The chain uses TRBV27 and TRBJ2-1, with 15 positions matching TRBD2. CDR3 in DNA: TGTGCCAGCAGTTTGTCCGGGACTAGCGGGAGGTACAATGAGCAGTTCTTC. Translated, it gives CASSLSGTSGRYNEQFF.